Listed here are 3 T cell receptor beta chains from one sample, sequenced in a study of blood T cell repertoires in COVID-19. Assay used: immunoSEQ multiplex PCR; TCRdb lists only in-frame clones, some missing. In the table there are approximately 490,000 clones, approximately 90% of which are singletons. The sequenced sample consisted of PBMCs or T cells enriched from blood (not recorded which). Every receptor here comes from an older woman who had recovered from COVID-19.

V gene TRBV27 combines with J gene TRBJ1-6; a possible D gene is TRBD1 (6 bases). Germline CDR1 MNHEY, CDR2 SMNVEV (reference sequence). Trimming took 5 bases from V and 9 from J, leaving 11 bases between them. The CDR3 spans 13 residues. CDR3 DNA: TGTGCCAGCAGTGACCACAGGGTTTCACCCCTCCACTTT. Translation: CASSDHRVSPLHF.

The V call is TRBV5-1, the J call TRBJ2-2; perhaps TRBD1 as D (6 bases). CDR3 length: 13 amino acids. Germline V gene sequence: CDR1 SGHRS, CDR2 YFSETQ. Between the trimmed V and J ends, which lost 0 bases and 6 bases, there was a span of 6 bases. CDR3: CASSLEGAGELFF. The CDR3 nucleotides read TGCGCCAGCAGCTTGGAGGGGGCCGGGGAGCTGTTTTTT.

Comments on this clone: This sample also contains other DNA sequences that code for the same CDR3. The rearrangement links TRBV7-6 to TRBJ2-1, with a weak D call TRBD1 (5 bases). Trimming took off 0 bases at V and 7 bases at J, with 16 bases between the two ends. The CDR3 covers 16 residues. From germline, CDR1 is SGHVS and CDR2 FNYEAQ. CDR3: CASSLADQGLRNEQFF. In DNA form, the CDR3 reads TGTGCCAGCAGCTTAGCGGATCAGGGCTTAAGGAATGAGCAGTTCTTC.